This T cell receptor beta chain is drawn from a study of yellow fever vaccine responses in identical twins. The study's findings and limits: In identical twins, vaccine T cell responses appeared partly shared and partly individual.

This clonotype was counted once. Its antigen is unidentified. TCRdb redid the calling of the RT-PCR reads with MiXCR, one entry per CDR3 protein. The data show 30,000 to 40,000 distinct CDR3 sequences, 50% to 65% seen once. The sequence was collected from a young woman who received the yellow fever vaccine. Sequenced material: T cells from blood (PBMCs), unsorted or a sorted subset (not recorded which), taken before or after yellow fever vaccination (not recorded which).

This CDR3 is CASSSGLYEQYV. The CDR3 DNA reads as TGTGCCAGCAGCTCCGGGCTATACGAGCAGTACGTC. V gene TRBV28 combines with J gene TRBJ2-7, with D hard to call. Trimming left V 6 bases short and J 4 bases short, with 10 bases between. Germline lookup yields CDR1 MDHEN and CDR2 SYDVKM. This CDR3 region has 12 residues.